This passage covers 14 T cell receptor beta chains from one sample sequenced in a study of blood T cell repertoires in COVID-19. Generated by immunoSEQ multiplex PCR, the TCRdb table keeps only in-frame clones and is missing some. The sample consists of fewer than 150,000 clones, around 89% of them appearing once. Sequences were obtained from peripheral blood. The receptors were gathered from a human donor in a cohort sampled during active COVID-19.

J is TRBJ2-7 and V is TRBV18; 8 nucleotides align to TRBD1. This CDR3 has 12 residues. The germline gives CDR1 KGHSH, CDR2 LQKENI. V lost 5 bases to trimming and J lost 4 bases; unmatched junction nucleotides: 1. CDR3 DNA: TGTGCCAGCTCAAGACAGGGGTACGAGCAGTACTTC. This codes for CASSRQGYEQYF.

DNA of the CDR3: TGTGCCAGTAGTAAGGTGGTCAGGGGCTCCGTAGGCTACACCTTC. It codes for CASSKVVRGSVGYTF. The chain joins TRBV19 to TRBJ1-2, with a possible D match to TRBD1 (6 bases). The CDR3 is made up of 15 amino acids. The ends were cut back, 4 bases at V and 8 bases at J, with 20 bases in the middle. Germline V gives CDR1 LNHDA, CDR2 SQIVND (reference sequence). The complete variable domain, with remaining parts taken from reference TRBV19 and TRBJ1-2, reads DGGITQSPKYLFRKEGQNVTLSCEQNLNHDAMYWYRQDPGQGLRLIYYSQIVNDFQKGDIAEGYSVSREKKESFPLTVTSAQKNPTAFYLCASSKVVRGSVGYTFGSGTRLTVV.

The chain recombines TRBV4-3 with TRBJ2-2, with a possible D match to TRBD1 (6 bases). This CDR3 is built from 15 residues. CDR1 is LGHNA, CDR2 YSLEER, per germline. Trimming removed 3 bases at V and 5 bases at J, with 13 bases between. Here the CDR3 reads CASSHSARGTGELFF. The CDR3 region has the DNA TGCGCCAGCAGCCACTCAGCCAGGGGAACCGGGGAGCTGTTTTTT.

This clone was recorded a few times. The chain carries TRBV2 and TRBJ1-5, with TRBD1 matching over 9 bases. The V gene's germline CDR1 is SNHLY and CDR2 FYNNEI. This CDR3 contains 17 residues. J was trimmed by 1 base and V by 6 bases; bases with no gene match: 10. DNA for the CDR3: TGTGCCAGCAGGGGACAGGGCGCCGGGAAGAGCAATCAGCCCCAGCATTTT. It translates to CASRGQGAGKSNQPQHF.

The chain is built from TRBV9 and TRBJ2-3, with 12 bases fitting TRBD2. The CDR3 runs 17 residues. Germline loops: CDR1 SGDLS, CDR2 YYNGEE. After removal of 0 bases from V and 5 bases from J, the junction contained 7 bases not matched to a gene. DNA of the CDR3: TGTGCCAGCAGCGTAGTCCCCCTAGCGGGGGGGCGAGATACGCAGTATTTT. Its protein product is CASSVVPLAGGRDTQYF.

The chain joins TRBV27 to TRBJ2-7, with TRBD1 identical over 9 bases. Germline values: CDR1 MNHEY, CDR2 SMNVEV (reference sequence). The trim removed 4 bases at V and 0 bases at J, leaving 4 bases unmatched. CDR3 length: 15 amino acids. CDR3 amino acids: CASSWGTGTSYEQYF. CDR3 nucleotides: TGTGCCAGCAGTTGGGGGACAGGGACCTCCTACGAGCAGTACTTC.

The J gene is TRBJ1-2, the V gene TRBV12-3 or TRBV12-4, with a weak D call TRBD1 (6 bases). This CDR3 contains 13 residues. The V end was cut by 2 bases, the J end by 8 bases, with 12 bases between. CDR3 sequence reads: CASSLKGVLGYTF. The CDR3 nucleotides are TGTGCCAGCAGTTTAAAGGGGGTCCTAGGCTACACCTTC.

The chain couples TRBV5-5 to TRBJ2-3; D gene unclear. Germline V gene lookup returns CDR1 SGHKS and CDR2 YYEKEE (reference sequence). The V end lost 0 bases, the J end lost 2 bases, and 13 bases lay between the germline ends. The CDR3 sequence is 16 residues long. The CDR3 region is CASSLVRGTPTDTQYF. The DNA for the CDR3 is TGTGCCAGCAGCTTGGTCCGTGGTACACCCACAGATACGCAGTATTTT.

The rearrangement links TRBV21-1 to TRBJ1-5; the table's D call TRBD1 went unverified against the DNA. TRBV21-1 is listed as a pseudogene. The CDR3 totals 17 residues. CDR3 bases: TGTGCCAGCAGCCAGGGGCACCTGACCGGGGGCAATCAGCCCCAGCATTTT. Translating gives CASSQGHLTGGNQPQHF.

This rearrangement joins TRBV4-3 to TRBJ1-2; D might be TRBD1 (5 bases). This CDR3 has 16 amino acids. Germline V gives CDR1 LGHNA, CDR2 YSLEER. The V end lost 0 bases, the J end lost 3 bases, and 14 bases lay between the germline ends. Written as DNA, the CDR3 is TGCGCCAGCAGCCAAGATGGGTGGGGCGCTGACTATGGCTACACCTTC. Its translation: CASSQDGWGADYGYTF.

V usage is TRBV28 and J usage is TRBJ2-2; TRBD1 matches 8 bases. V lost 6 bases, J lost 7 bases, and 10 bases stayed unmatched. The germline V gene has CDR1 MDHEN and CDR2 SYDVKM. The CDR3 spans 15 residues. The CDR3 coding sequence is TGTGCCAGCAGCCATGCAGGGGGCGGGCTCGGGGAGCTGTTTTTT. Translated: CASSHAGGGLGELFF. The entire variable domain, with the rest obtained from reference TRBV28 and TRBJ2-2, is as follows: DVKVTQSSRYLVKRTGEKVFLECVQDMDHENMFWYRQDPGLGLRLIYFSYDVKMKEKGDIPEGYSVSREKKERFSLILESASTNQTSMYLCASSHAGGGLGELFFGEGSRLTVL.

The chain joins TRBV6-5 to TRBJ2-5; possibly TRBD2 for D (5 bases). The CDR3 extends over 13 amino acids. Trimming took 8 bases from V and 3 from J, leaving 13 bases between them. The germline V gene encodes CDR1 MNHEY and CDR2 SVGAGI. The CDR3 DNA is TGTGCCAGCCTCGGGGTCCTAGAAGAGACCCAGTACTTC. Its translation is CASLGVLEETQYF.

This clone was seen once. The chain recombines TRBV18 with TRBJ2-7; a weak D match, TRBD1 (6 bases). V shed 3 bases and J shed 3 bases, with 15 bases lying between them. The germline V gene has CDR1 KGHSH and CDR2 LQKENI. The CDR3 contains 15 residues. CDR3 DNA sequence: TGTGCCAGCTCACCTACAGGGTCCGAGCTCTACGAGCAGTACTTC. Translation: CASSPTGSELYEQYF.

The chain combines TRBV12-5 with TRBJ2-7; 7 bases are a match to TRBD1. The CDR3 has 13 amino acids. Germline CDR1 is LGHNT and CDR2 is FRNRAP. V lost 6 bases and J lost 1; bases outside the gene matches: 3. The chain's CDR3 is CASGRDSSYEQYF. The CDR3 nucleotides read TGTGCTAGTGGAAGGGACAGTTCCTACGAGCAGTACTTC. The full variable domain, completed using reference TRBV12-5 and TRBJ2-7, is DARVTQTPRHKVTEMGQEVTMRCQPILGHNTVFWYRQTMMQGLELLAYFRNRAPLDDSGMPKDRFSAEMPDATLATLKIQPSEPRDSAVYFCASGRDSSYEQYFGPGTRLTVT.